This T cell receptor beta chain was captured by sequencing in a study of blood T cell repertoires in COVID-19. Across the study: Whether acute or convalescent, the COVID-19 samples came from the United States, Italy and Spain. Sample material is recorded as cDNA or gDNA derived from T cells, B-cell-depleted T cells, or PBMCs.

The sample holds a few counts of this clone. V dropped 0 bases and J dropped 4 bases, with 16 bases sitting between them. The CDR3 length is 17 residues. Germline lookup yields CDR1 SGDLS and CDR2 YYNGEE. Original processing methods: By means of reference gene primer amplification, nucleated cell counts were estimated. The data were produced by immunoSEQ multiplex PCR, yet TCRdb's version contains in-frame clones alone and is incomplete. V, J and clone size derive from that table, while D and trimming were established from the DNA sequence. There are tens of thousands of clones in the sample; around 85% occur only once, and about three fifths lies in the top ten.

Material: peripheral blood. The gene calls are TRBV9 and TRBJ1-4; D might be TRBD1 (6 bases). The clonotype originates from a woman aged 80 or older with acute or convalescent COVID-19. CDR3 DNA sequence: TGTGCCAGCAGCGTAGGGTGGCAGGGGAAGAGTAATGAAAAACTGTTTTTT. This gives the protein CASSVGWQGKSNEKLFF.